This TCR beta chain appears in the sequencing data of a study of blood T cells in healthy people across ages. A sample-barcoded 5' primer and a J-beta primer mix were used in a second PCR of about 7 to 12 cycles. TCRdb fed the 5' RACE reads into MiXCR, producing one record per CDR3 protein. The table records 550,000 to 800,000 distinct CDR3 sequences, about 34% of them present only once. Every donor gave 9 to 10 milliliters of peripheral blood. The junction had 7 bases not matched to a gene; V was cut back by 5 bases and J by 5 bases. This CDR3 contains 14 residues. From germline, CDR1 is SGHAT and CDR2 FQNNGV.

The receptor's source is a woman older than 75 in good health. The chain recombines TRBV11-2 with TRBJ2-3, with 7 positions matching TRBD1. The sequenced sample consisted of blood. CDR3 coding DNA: TGTGCCAGCAGCGTACAGGGGAGTGGAGATACGCAGTATTTT. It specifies CASSVQGSGDTQYF.